Following are 5 T cell receptor beta chains from one sample sequenced in a study of T cell responses to AZD1222 COVID-19 vaccine (dated by TCRdb to the early 2020s). Reading the label with the study, this specimen's time point is: baseline before first vaccination. Libraries were made using the immunoSEQ multiplex PCR assay. TCRdb mirrors the immuneACCESS table, restricted to in-frame sequences. Some clones are absent from its copies; in checked studies, under half trace to an unresolved V gene, and the reason for the others is unknown. The sample contains roughly 180,000 clones, 91% of them found a single time. The ten largest make up around 2% of the sample. Sequences were derived from peripheral blood, sampled on day 0 of AZD1222 vaccination. The receptor set was obtained from an adult in good health.

The genes are TRBV19 and TRBJ2-2; unclear D gene. V gave up 5 bases and J gave up 1 base, with 8 bases separating them. CDR3 length: 14 amino acids. Germline CDR1 LNHDA, CDR2 SQIVND (reference sequence). The CDR3 here is CASSYAENTGELFF. The CDR3 nucleotides are TGTGCCAGTAGTTACGCGGAGAACACCGGGGAGCTGTTTTTT.

This chain links TRBV10-3 with TRBJ1-1; D is possibly TRBD1 (5 bases). The germline CDR1 and CDR2 sequences are ENHRY and SYGVKD. V was cut by 3 bases and J by 0 bases, with 8 bases left in between. This CDR3 spans 14 amino acids. This CDR3 is CAISERGMNTEAFF. The CDR3 DNA reads TGTGCCATCAGTGAACGGGGGATGAACACTGAAGCTTTCTTT.

This clone was recorded only once. The V call is TRBV12-3 or TRBV12-4, the J call TRBJ1-3; no clear D. Trimming stripped 8 bases from V and 0 bases from J, with 2 bases between. This CDR3 is 11 amino acids long. The CDR3 spells CASSSGNTIYF. The CDR3 nucleotides are TGTGCCAGCTCCTCTGGAAACACCATATATTTT.

V gene TRBV11-3 combines with J gene TRBJ2-1; 9 bases map to TRBD1. This CDR3 comprises 15 residues. V trimming: 5 bases; J trimming: 2 bases; junction bases outside the gene matches: 4. The V gene's germline CDR1 is SGHNT and CDR2 YENEEA. For the CDR3, the DNA is TGTGCCAGCAGCCAGCGACAGGGGGCCTACAATGAGCAGTTCTTC. Protein: CASSQRQGAYNEQFF.

V is TRBV9 and J is TRBJ2-7, with D perhaps TRBD2 (5 bases). Trimming left V 0 bases short and J 1 base short, with 14 bases between. The germline CDR1 and CDR2 sequences are SGDLS and YYNGEE. The CDR3 loop spans 16 amino acids. The CDR3 bases are TGTGCCAGCAGCGTAGAGGGTTCGAGGGATTCCTACGAGCAGTACTTC. Translation gives CASSVEGSRDSYEQYF.